This T cell receptor beta chain was profiled in a study of neurological immune-mediated disorders. Study-wide points: HTLV-1-associated myelopathy had the most TCR clonal expansion, while multiple sclerosis had the least, a level that fell below healthy controls.

This clonotype was seen many times. Its specificity is unknown. This CDR3 region has 13 residues. Germline CDR1 SQVTM, CDR2 ANQGSEA. Trimming shortened V by 3 bases and J by 3 bases, and 12 bases separated the two germline ends. 2 million unsorted PBMCs were stored in RNAlater at -80 °C before RNA extraction. With 10-nucleotide random UMIs included, cDNA was synthesized by 5'RACE. TCRdb recomputed calls from the 5' RACE reads with MiXCR, one row per CDR3 protein. The sample comprises 50,000 to 65,000 distinct CDR3 sequences, around 4% of which are singletons, and approximately 1.5% rests with the top ten.

This sequence originates from a man between 25 and 39 years old with multiple sclerosis. Sample: PBMCs. The chain has TRBV29-1 and TRBJ2-7; D call uncertain. The CDR3 DNA sequence: TGCAGCGTTGAGCCTAAGGGCGGCTACGAGCAGTACTTC. Translating gives CSVEPKGGYEQYF.